Listed here are 31 T cell receptor beta chains from one sample, sequenced in a study of T cells in Graves' hyperthyroidism and ophthalmopathy. The TCR beta CDR3 regions underwent amplification using RNA transcripts as the source. HTBI primers were used for first-round RT-PCR of the TCR CDR3. MiXCR, run by TCRdb on the multiplex PCR reads, gives a single entry per CDR3 protein. The sample has 500,000 to 750,000 distinct CDR3 sequences, about 43% seen once. The sample was peripheral blood or thyroid tissue (not recorded which). All receptors come from a woman aged 18-29 years with Graves' hyperthyroidism.

V is TRBV7-3 and J is TRBJ2-7, with D unclear. CDR3 length: 13 residues. V gave up 3 bases and J gave up 5 bases, with 11 bases separating them. Germline V lookup: CDR1 SGHTA, CDR2 FQGTGA. The CDR3 loop is CASSLSANNEQYF. The CDR3, as DNA: TGTGCCAGCAGCTTGAGTGCTAACAACGAGCAGTACTTC.

The chain has TRBV12-5 and TRBJ1-5; D is unclear. Germline V lookup: CDR1 LGHNT, CDR2 FRNRAP. This CDR3 region has 16 residues. The V gene lost 2 bases and the J gene lost 9 bases, with 20 bases spanning the gap. The CDR3 nucleotides read TGTGCTAGTGGTTTGTTAGCCGTGCGGGCCGCGTGGCCCCAGCATTTT. Encoded protein: CASGLLAVRAAWPQHF.

The CDR3 protein is CATSDPGPTGGETQYF. CDR3 in DNA: TGTGCCACCAGTGATCCGGGCCCTACTGGAGGAGAGACCCAGTACTTC. The V gene is TRBV24-1, the J gene TRBJ2-5, with D perhaps TRBD2 (5 bases). V was clipped by 3 bases and J by 4 bases, with 17 bases between them. Looked up from germline, CDR1 is KGHDR and CDR2 is SFDVKD. The CDR3 spans 16 residues.

V and J are TRBV5-1 and TRBJ1-5; 10 positions match TRBD1. V lost 5 bases and J lost 2; bases outside the gene matches: 10. CDR1 is SGHRS, CDR2 YFSETQ, per germline. The CDR3 is made up of 17 amino acids. CDR3 nucleotides: TGCGCCAGCAGGGGCGGGACAGGGGCGCGGGGCAATCAGCCCCAGCATTTT. Protein: CASRGGTGARGNQPQHF.

This clonotype was seen many times. This chain links TRBV29-1 with TRBJ2-7; perhaps TRBD1 as D (5 bases). CDR1 is SQVTM and CDR2 is ANQGSEA in the germline V gene. This CDR3 region has 15 residues. Trimming took 1 base from V and 0 from J, leaving 13 bases between them. CDR3 loop: CSVEGGQLSSYEQYF. The CDR3 DNA follows: TGCAGCGTTGAAGGCGGACAACTAAGCTCCTACGAGCAGTACTTC.

This clonotype was detected only a few times. For the CDR3, the DNA is TGTGCCAGCAGTTACGGGGCAGCCTCTGGAAACACCATATATTTT. Translation: CASSYGAASGNTIYF. V and J are TRBV12-3 or TRBV12-4 and TRBJ1-3; D is possibly TRBD1 (5 bases). Trimming left V 4 bases short and J 0 bases short, with 10 bases between. There are 15 residues in the CDR3.

This clonotype was counted only a few times. The rearrangement uses TRBV19 and TRBJ2-7; D might be TRBD1 (6 bases). This CDR3 contains 15 residues. V lost 6 bases to trimming and J lost 0 bases, with 15 bases between them. Germline V gene lookup returns CDR1 LNHDA and CDR2 SQIVND (reference sequence). In nucleotides, the CDR3 is TGTGCCAGTAGCATCCCAGGACAGAGCTCCTACGAGCAGTACTTC. Amino acid sequence: CASSIPGQSSYEQYF.

This clonotype showed up many times. Here the CDR3 DNA reads TGTGCCAGCAGCAGTGGAGGGATCACTGAAGCTTTCTTT. It encodes CASSSGGITEAFF. The genes are TRBV7-2 and TRBJ1-1; D ambiguous. The CDR3 is made up of 13 amino acids. Germline lookup yields CDR1 SGHTA and CDR2 FQGNSA. V lost 5 bases to trimming and J lost 4 bases, with 11 bases between them. The full variable domain, completed using reference TRBV7-2 and TRBJ1-1, is GAGVSQSPSNKVTEKGKDVELRCDPISGHTALYWYRQSLGQGLEFLIYFQGNSAPDKSGLPSDRFSAERTGGSVSTLTIQRTQQEDSAVYLCASSSGGITEAFFGQGTRLTVV.

This clonotype was recorded many times. The chain joins TRBV14 to TRBJ1-2; D remains unclear. The CDR3 sequence is 13 residues long. V gave up 0 bases and J gave up 4 bases, with 6 bases separating them. From germline, CDR1 is SGHDN and CDR2 FVKESK. The CDR3 sequence is CASSQDYSYGYTF. For the CDR3, the DNA is TGTGCCAGCAGCCAAGATTACAGCTATGGCTACACCTTC. Full variable domain (outside the CDR3, taken from reference TRBV14 and TRBJ1-2): EAGVTQFPSHSVIEKGQTVTLRCDPISGHDNLYWYRRVMGKEIKFLLHFVKESKQDESGMPNNRFLAERTGGTYSTLKVQPAELEDSGVYFCASSQDYSYGYTFGSGTRLTVV.

In this sample, this clonotype turned up many times. V gene TRBV4-2 combines with J gene TRBJ2-5; TRBD1 matches 9 bases. Trimming removed 4 bases from V and 7 bases from J; junction bases left unmatched: 16. The CDR3 runs to 17 residues. Germline V lookup: CDR1 LGHNA, CDR2 YNFKEQ. In nucleotides, the CDR3 is TGTGCCAGCAGCCCAGGCGCGGGACAGGGCTCTCTCAGGACCCAGTACTTC. Its translation: CASSPGAGQGSLRTQYF.

A word on this clonotype: The junction does not match germline at one end; this may be a read error. This rearrangement joins TRBV29-1 to TRBJ2-1; D remains unclear. This CDR3 has 10 amino acids. The germline CDR1 and CDR2 sequences are SQVTM and ANQGSEA. The CDR3 nucleotides read TGCAGCGTTGCGGCGAATGGGCAGTTCTTC. Its protein is CSVAANGQFF.

This clonotype came up many times. The chain links TRBV20-1 to TRBJ1-5; D is uncertain. This CDR3 contains 11 residues. Germline CDR1 and CDR2: DFQATT and SNEGSKA (reference sequence). The V end was cut by 3 bases, the J end by 6 bases, with 6 bases between. The CDR3 spells CSASTGQPQHF. In nucleotides, the CDR3 is TGCAGTGCTAGTACGGGTCAGCCCCAGCATTTT.

The chain links TRBV24-1 to TRBJ2-3; D might be TRBD2 (6 bases). The V gene lost 11 bases and the J gene lost 4 bases, with 21 bases spanning the gap. CDR3 length: 15 amino acids. CDR1 is KGHDR, CDR2 SFDVKD, per germline. DNA of the CDR3: TGTGCCAGCTCCCCCACACGGGGAGGAGCAGATACGCAGTATTTT. Translated: CASSPTRGGADTQYF.

This clonotype was recorded a few times. The rearrangement uses TRBV14 and TRBJ2-3, with 7 bases identical to TRBD2. V shed 4 bases and J 9 bases; nucleotides not matched to a gene: 13. Per germline, CDR1 SGHDN and CDR2 FVKESK. CDR3 length equals 15 residues. In DNA, the CDR3 is TGTGCCAGCAGCCCCCGGGACTACCCCGAGCTAACGCAGTATTTT. Amino acid sequence: CASSPRDYPELTQYF.

This clonotype was observed at least ten times. The rearrangement joins TRBV19 to TRBJ1-2; D may be TRBD1 (6 bases). Germline assignment: CDR1 LNHDA and CDR2 SQIVND (reference sequence). This CDR3 has 13 residues. Trimming cost V 4 bases and J 4 bases, with 10 bases left between them. For the CDR3, the DNA is TGTGCCAGTAGTACCCCGACAGGCTATGGCTACACCTTC. Protein sequence: CASSTPTGYGYTF.

This clonotype was found many times. This sequence joins TRBV3-1 and TRBJ2-7; tentatively, D is TRBD2 (6 bases). The V end was cut by 1 base, the J end by 4 bases, with 11 bases between. This CDR3 comprises 14 residues. CDR1 and CDR2 from the germline V gene are LGHDT and YNNKEL (reference sequence). CDR3 residues: CASSQAGEKYEQYF. DNA of the CDR3: TGTGCCAGCAGCCAAGCGGGAGAAAAGTACGAGCAGTACTTC.

The V gene is TRBV29-1, the J gene TRBJ1-2; a weak D match, TRBD1 (5 bases). V lost 3 bases, J lost 4 bases, and 12 bases lay in between. This CDR3 has 13 residues. Germline lookup yields CDR1 SQVTM and CDR2 ANQGSEA. CDR3: CSVEAGFGYGYTF. The CDR3 DNA sequence: TGCAGCGTTGAGGCAGGGTTTGGCTATGGCTACACCTTC. Drawing the rest from reference TRBV29-1 and TRBJ1-2, the complete variable domain is SAVISQKPSRDICQRGTSLTIQCQVDSQVTMMFWYRQQPGQSLTLIATANQGSEATYESGFVIDKFPISRPNLTFSTLTVSNMSPEDSSIYLCSVEAGFGYGYTFGSGTRLTVV.

The CDR3 protein is CSARGFGGDTIYF. The CDR3 DNA reads as TGCAGTGCTAGAGGTTTCGGGGGAGACACCATATATTTT. This chain connects TRBV20-1 to TRBJ1-3; possible D gene TRBD1, 5 bases. The germline gives CDR1 DFQATT, CDR2 SNEGSKA (reference sequence). V lost 1 base, J lost 8 bases, and 12 bases lay in between. The CDR3 runs to 13 residues.

Concerning this clonotype itself: At one end, the junction sequence differs from germline, possibly due to a read error. V and J are TRBV29-1 and TRBJ2-7, with TRBD2 as a possible D gene (6 bases). Germline V gene sequence: CDR1 SQVTM, CDR2 ANQGSEA. The CDR3 has 15 amino acids. The CDR3 spells CSVSGGGTFSDEQYF. The CDR3 region has the DNA TGCAGCGTTAGTGGTGGCGGGACCTTCTCCGACGAGCAGTACTTC.

This clonotype showed up just a few times. Because the CDR3 is missing its conserved closing phenylalanine or tryptophan, this is likely a read error. It is unclear where the CDR3 begins or ends on the DNA, so no DNA is shown, and the CDR3 is as TCRdb lists it. CDR3 region: CASTPRTGV. The chain links TRBV7-2 to TRBJ1-4; the table's D call TRBD1 went unverified against the DNA. Germline V gene lookup returns CDR1 SGHTA and CDR2 FQGNSA. The CDR3 is 9 residues long, counting both termini.

In its sample, this clonotype was seen a few times. V is TRBV27 and J is TRBJ2-7, with D unclear. This CDR3 region has 12 residues. Between the trimmed V and J ends, which lost 5 bases and 4 bases, there was a span of 9 bases. From germline, CDR1 is MNHEY and CDR2 SMNVEV (reference sequence). CDR3: CASSDGRYEQYF. The CDR3 coding sequence is TGTGCCAGCAGTGACGGCCGGTACGAGCAGTACTTC.

A word on this clonotype: A much bigger clone sits one base away, suggesting this may be a read error. The chain employs TRBV5-6 and TRBJ2-7; D is unclear. From germline, CDR1 is SGHDT and CDR2 YYEEEE. V was clipped by 4 bases and J by 1 base, with 9 bases between them. This CDR3 comprises 13 residues. CDR3 amino acids: CASSRTNSYEQYF. The CDR3 DNA is TGTGCCAGCAGCCGGACCAATTCCTACGAGCAGTACTTC.

This clonotype has just one count. The gene calls are TRBV20-1 and TRBJ2-5, with 8 positions matching TRBD2. This CDR3 comprises 14 residues. V shed 2 bases, J shed 4 bases, and the junction held 6 bases outside the gene matches. In germline, CDR1 is DFQATT, CDR2 SNEGSKA (reference sequence). The CDR3 DNA sequence: TGCAGTGCTAGAAAATATCTAGCGGGAGAGACCCAGTACTTC. It translates to CSARKYLAGETQYF.

This chain connects TRBV15 to TRBJ1-5; TRBD1 is a possible D gene (5 bases). Trimming left V 0 bases short and J 14 bases short, with 14 bases between. Germline V gene lookup returns CDR1 LNHNV and CDR2 YYDKDF (reference sequence). The CDR3 loop spans 13 amino acids. For the CDR3, the DNA is TGTGCCACCAGCAGAGAGGGACTAGTCGGCGAGCATTTT. Translation: CATSREGLVGEHF.

This clonotype was found many times. This chain connects TRBV7-2 to TRBJ2-2, with 7 bases matching TRBD1. Germline CDR1 is SGHTA and CDR2 is FQGNSA. The CDR3 is 15 residues long. V was clipped by 7 bases and J by 6 bases; unmatched bases: 11. CDR3: CASTFRTGAAGELFF. CDR3 DNA sequence: TGTGCCAGCACCTTTAGAACAGGGGCGGCCGGGGAGCTGTTTTTT.

In its sample, this clonotype was seen many times. The chain employs TRBV19 and TRBJ1-5; 8 nucleotides line up with TRBD1. Losses at the gene ends were 3 bases for V and 7 bases for J; bases not matched to a gene: 11. The length of the CDR3 is 16 residues. Germline CDR1 LNHDA, CDR2 SQIVND (reference sequence). CDR3 region: CASSIPGTGLRQPQHF. The CDR3 bases are TGTGCCAGTAGTATCCCCGGGACAGGCCTAAGACAGCCCCAGCATTTT.

In this sample, this clonotype turned up many times. The V gene is TRBV2, the J gene TRBJ1-3, with 7 bases fitting TRBD1. Trimming cost V 6 bases and J 6 bases; bases outside gene matches: 11. The CDR3 extends over 15 amino acids. From germline, CDR1 is SNHLY and CDR2 FYNNEI. The DNA of the CDR3 is TGTGCCAGCAGGACGGAAACAGGGGTTGAAAACACCATATATTTT. Protein: CASRTETGVENTIYF.

This clonotype was seen at least ten times. The chain couples TRBV2 to TRBJ2-5; TRBD1 matches at 9 bases. V was clipped by 7 bases and J by 5 bases; unmatched bases: 8. This CDR3 has 14 amino acids. Germline V gene sequence: CDR1 SNHLY, CDR2 FYNNEI. The CDR3 region is CASTLTGGGETQYF. The CDR3 DNA reads TGTGCCAGCACGCTAACAGGGGGCGGTGAGACCCAGTACTTC. Drawing the rest from reference TRBV2 and TRBJ2-5, the complete variable domain is EPEVTQTPSHQVTQMGQEVILRCVPISNHLYFYWYRQILGQKVEFLVSFYNNEISEKSEIFDDQFSVERPDGSNFTLKIRSTKLEDSAMYFCASTLTGGGETQYFGPGTRLLVL.

Many counts were recorded for this clonotype. This chain uses TRBV20-1 with TRBJ1-6; no definite D call. The CDR3 has 12 residues. The germline V gene has CDR1 DFQATT and CDR2 SNEGSKA (reference sequence). The V end was cut by 7 bases, the J end by 7 bases, with 11 bases between. The CDR3 DNA follows: TGCAGTGTTCTCTCGTTAAATTCACCCCTCCACTTT. Amino acids: CSVLSLNSPLHF.

The rearrangement uses TRBV30 and TRBJ2-7; TRBD1 aligns across 8 bases. The CDR3 runs 15 residues. Germline lookup yields CDR1 GTSNPN and CDR2 SVGIG (reference sequence). J was trimmed by 2 bases and V by 4 bases; bases with no gene match: 10. CDR3 DNA sequence: TGTGCCTGGAATTATAGGGACAGGTTCCCCTACGAGCAGTACTTC. The encoded protein is CAWNYRDRFPYEQYF.

This clonotype was seen ten or more times. The chain uses TRBV6-1 and TRBJ2-2, with D unclear. CDR1 MNHNS and CDR2 SASEGT come from the germline V gene. The CDR3 is 14 amino acids. The V end lost 3 bases, the J end lost 4 bases, and 9 bases lay between the germline ends. The CDR3 here is CASSDGRLTGELFF. The CDR3 DNA sequence: TGTGCCAGCAGTGATGGACGGCTCACCGGGGAGCTGTTTTTT.